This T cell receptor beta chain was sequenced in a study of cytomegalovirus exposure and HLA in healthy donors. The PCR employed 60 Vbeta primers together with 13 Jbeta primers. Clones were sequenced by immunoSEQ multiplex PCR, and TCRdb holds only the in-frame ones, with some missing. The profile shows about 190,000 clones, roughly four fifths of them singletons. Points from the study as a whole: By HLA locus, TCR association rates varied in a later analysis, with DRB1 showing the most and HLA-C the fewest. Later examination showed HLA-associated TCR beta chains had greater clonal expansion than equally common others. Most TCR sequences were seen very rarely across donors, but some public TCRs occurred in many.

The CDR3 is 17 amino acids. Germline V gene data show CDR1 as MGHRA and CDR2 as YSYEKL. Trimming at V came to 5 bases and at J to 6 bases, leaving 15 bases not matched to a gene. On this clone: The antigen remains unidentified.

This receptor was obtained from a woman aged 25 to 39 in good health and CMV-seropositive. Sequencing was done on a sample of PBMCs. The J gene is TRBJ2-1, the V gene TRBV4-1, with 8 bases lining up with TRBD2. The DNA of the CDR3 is TGCGCCAGCAGCTGGCAACTAGGAGCGGGAGAGGGCAATGAGCAGTTCTTC. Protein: CASSWQLGAGEGNEQFF.